This TCR beta chain is drawn from a study of cytomegalovirus exposure and HLA in healthy donors. The CDR3 is 14 residues long. The V and J ends lost 5 bases and 10 bases, in that order; junction bases with no gene match: 12. Germline V CDR1 and CDR2: PRHDT, FYEKMQ (reference sequence). The assay was immunoSEQ multiplex PCR, and TCRdb's table has in-frame clones only and misses some. The table lists some 140,000 clones, 86% of them singletons. This clonotype originated in a man younger than 35 in good health and CMV-seronegative. The gene calls are TRBV13 and TRBJ2-7; TRBD2 aligns across 9 bases. Sequenced input: PBMCs. CDR3 nucleotide sequence: TGTGCCAGCAGCAATAGCGGGAGCCCCCCAGGTCAGTACTTC. It codes for CASSNSGSPPGQYF.